The text below deals with one T cell receptor beta chain. What it binds is unknown. This entry belongs to a study of T cell responses to AZD1222 COVID-19 vaccine. Notes on the study in general: Increased Spike-specific TCR breadth and depth were observed after two AZD1222 doses. Donors were largely white British and mainly female; clonal diversity was possibly underestimated. Variant regions that are unmutated are reportedly the target of nearly half of spike-specific TCRs.

The assay was immunoSEQ multiplex PCR, and TCRdb's table has in-frame clones only and misses some. This sample has some 140,000 clones, with about 86% found just once. Between the trimmed V and J ends, which lost 1 base and 0 bases, there was a span of 4 bases. The V gene's germline CDR1 is SGHRS and CDR2 YFSETQ. This CDR3 comprises 14 residues. This chain connects TRBV5-1 to TRBJ2-2; D uncertain. The TCR originated in an adult in good health. This specimen was peripheral blood, taken on day 0 of MenACWY control vaccination. The CDR3 DNA sequence: TGCGCCAGCAGCTTGAGACCGAACACCGGGGAGCTGTTTTTT. This translates into CASSLRPNTGELFF. Supplemented by reference TRBV5-1 and TRBJ2-2, the full variable domain reads KAGVTQTPRYLIKTRGQQVTLSCSPISGHRSVSWYQQTPGQGLQFLFEYFSETQRNKGNFPGRFSGRQFSNSRSEMNVSTLELGDSALYLCASSLRPNTGELFFGEGSRLTVL.